Shown below are 15 T cell receptor beta chains from a single sample sequenced in a study of blood T cells in healthy people across ages. A sample-barcoded 5' primer and a J-beta primer mix were used in a second PCR of roughly 7 to 12 cycles. TCRdb reprocessed the 5' RACE reads with MiXCR, giving one entry per CDR3 protein. The table includes around 1,000,000 distinct CDR3 sequences, roughly a quarter detected once. The same data also went into a second study, on T cells of mothers and their children.

Input material: blood. The receptors originated from a girl aged 2 to 9 in good health.

The genes are TRBV20-1 and TRBJ1-2; D is perhaps TRBD1 (6 bases). V lost 6 bases to trimming and J lost 6 bases, with 17 bases between them. Germline assignment: CDR1 DFQATT and CDR2 SNEGSKA (reference sequence). The CDR3 runs 13 residues. CDR3 loop: CSALWGQGDGYTF. The CDR3 region has the DNA TGCAGTGCCCTATGGGGGCAGGGTGATGGCTACACCTTC.

This clonotype has a handful of counts. The chain is built from TRBV7-9 and TRBJ2-2; 7 bases are a match to TRBD1. Per the germline V gene, CDR1 is SEHNR and CDR2 is FQNEAQ (reference sequence). The V and J ends lost 5 bases and 1 base, in that order; junction bases with no gene match: 13. CDR3 length: 18 amino acids. CDR3 loop: CASSPRDSPVENTGELFF. Written as DNA, the CDR3 is TGTGCCAGCAGCCCCCGGGACAGCCCTGTCGAGAACACCGGGGAGCTGTTTTTT.

This clonotype was seen a few times. Here the CDR3 reads CASTYRVRETQYF. The DNA of the CDR3 is TGTGCCAGCACCTACAGGGTTCGGGAGACCCAGTACTTC. This chain connects TRBV2 to TRBJ2-5, with D perhaps TRBD1 (6 bases). Germline loops: CDR1 SNHLY, CDR2 FYNNEI. The length of the CDR3 is 13 residues. The V gene lost 7 bases and the J gene lost 5 bases, with 14 bases spanning the gap.

V usage is TRBV20-1 and J usage is TRBJ2-7; D uncertain. The CDR3 runs 13 residues. Germline V lookup: CDR1 DFQATT, CDR2 SNEGSKA (reference sequence). The ends were cut back, 5 bases at V and 1 base at J, with 12 bases in the middle. Here the CDR3 reads CSALIGGSYEQYF. The CDR3 nucleotides read TGCAGTGCTCTTATCGGTGGGTCCTACGAGCAGTACTTC.

This clonotype showed up just a few times. This chain uses TRBV5-6 with TRBJ2-5, with D perhaps assigned TRBD1 or TRBD2 (5 bases each). The J call is uncertain, as TRBJ2-7 better fits the DNA end. The CDR3 is made up of 13 amino acids. CDR1 is SGHDT, CDR2 YYEEEE, per germline. The CDR3, as DNA: TGTGCCAGCAGCAGGGGACGGTTCGACGAGCAGTACTTC. Its translation is CASSRGRFDEQYF.

This clonotype was recorded at least ten times. The CDR3 DNA reads TGCAGTGCTAGAGATGGACACTCCTACGAGCAGTACTTC. As protein: CSARDGHSYEQYF. This chain links TRBV20-1 with TRBJ2-7, with TRBD1 as a possible D gene (5 bases). This CDR3 spans 13 amino acids. Between the trimmed V and J ends, which lost 0 bases and 0 bases, there was a span of 6 bases. From germline, CDR1 is DFQATT and CDR2 SNEGSKA (reference sequence).

This chain joins TRBV7-2 and TRBJ2-5, with D perhaps TRBD1 (5 bases). The J call could be wrong; TRBJ2-7 is a better fit for the DNA end. In germline, CDR1 is SGHTA, CDR2 FQGNSA. CDR3 length: 14 residues. The CDR3 sequence is CASSLGTHSYEQYF. DNA of the CDR3: TGTGCCAGCAGCTTAGGGACACATTCCTACGAGCAGTACTTC.

This chain connects TRBV20-1 to TRBJ2-7, with TRBD1 matching 10 bases. CDR1 and CDR2 from the germline V gene are DFQATT and SNEGSKA (reference sequence). The CDR3 runs to 15 residues. V trimming: 5 bases; J trimming: 4 bases; junction bases outside the gene matches: 11. CDR3 in DNA: TGCAGTGCTGAGGAAGGACAGGGGGGTCTTTACGAGCAGTACTTC. Translating gives CSAEEGQGGLYEQYF.

This clonotype has only a few counts. This chain uses TRBV5-6 with TRBJ2-1, with 7 bases that match TRBD1. Germline assignment: CDR1 SGHDT and CDR2 YYEEEE. After removal of 1 base from V and 3 bases from J, the junction contained 7 bases not matched to a gene. There are 16 residues in the CDR3. CDR3 DNA sequence: TGTGCCAGCAGCTTGATTATCGGGACAGACTACAATGAGCAGTTCTTC. Encoded protein: CASSLIIGTDYNEQFF.

This clonotype was counted a few times. The CDR3 region is CASSSLPGEGAFF. In DNA, the CDR3 is TGTGCCAGCAGCTCGCTACCAGGTGAGGGTGCTTTCTTT. The genes are TRBV7-3 and TRBJ1-1, with D uncertain. There are 13 residues in the CDR3. V lost 4 bases and J lost 11, with 17 bases in between. Per germline, CDR1 SGHTA and CDR2 FQGTGA.

This clonotype came up a few times. V and J are TRBV2 and TRBJ2-7; D gene unclear. The V end lost 0 bases, the J end lost 2 bases, and 8 bases lay between the germline ends. Germline CDR1 reads SNHLY; CDR2 reads FYNNEI. The CDR3 runs 14 residues. For the CDR3, the DNA is TGTGCCAGCAGTGAAGCCAGACGAACCTACGAGCAGTACTTC. It yields the protein CASSEARRTYEQYF.

V gene TRBV5-1 combines with J gene TRBJ2-5, with a weak D call TRBD1 (6 bases). Trimming pared 4 bases from V and 2 bases from J, leaving 15 bases between. Germline-derived CDR1 and CDR2 are SGHRS and YFSETQ. This CDR3 comprises 15 residues. The CDR3 here is CASSLRQDPQETQYF. The CDR3 coding sequence is TGCGCCAGCAGCCTGAGACAGGACCCTCAAGAGACCCAGTACTTC.

This clonotype was counted a few times. The genes are TRBV12-3 or TRBV12-4 and TRBJ2-7, with D unclear. The CDR3 totals 14 residues. The V gene lost 3 bases and the J gene lost 5 bases, with 14 bases spanning the gap. The DNA of the CDR3 is TGTGCCAGCAGTTTTCTCCAACCGAAGGACGAGCAGTACTTC. Translation: CASSFLQPKDEQYF.

This clonotype was seen only a few times. V usage is TRBV3-1 and J usage is TRBJ1-6; a possible D gene is TRBD1 (5 bases). The CDR3 loop spans 15 amino acids. Germline V CDR1 and CDR2: LGHDT, YNNKEL (reference sequence). The V and J ends lost 1 base and 9 bases respectively, with 13 bases between them. The CDR3 DNA sequence: TGTGCCAGCAGCCAAGGGTGGGGGGGTGTTTCACCCCTCCACTTT. The encoded protein is CASSQGWGGVSPLHF.

The chain joins TRBV28 to TRBJ2-5; D is possibly TRBD2 (5 bases). This CDR3 has 15 amino acids. The germline V and J ends were trimmed by 2 bases and 11 bases, with 21 bases remaining between them. Germline V gives CDR1 MDHEN, CDR2 SYDVKM. This CDR3 reads CASSLGGLKEDVQYF. CDR3 DNA: TGTGCCAGCAGTTTAGGCGGACTTAAGGAAGACGTGCAGTACTTC.